This TCR beta chain was sequenced during a study of shared clonotypes between healthy human individuals. Study-wide findings and caveats: At large depth, rarefaction still showed sorted-subset sequencing to be incomplete. Non-shared clonotypes displayed generation probabilities falling below those of clonotypes present in all four donors.

Comments on this clone: Its cognate antigen is unknown.

Naive CD8 cells were CD45RO-negative, positively selected for CCR7, excluding terminally differentiated effector memory CD45RA+ cells. The CDR3 spans 15 residues. V lost 2 bases to trimming and J lost 5 bases; unmatched junction nucleotides: 6. CDR1 and CDR2 from the germline V gene are MNHEY and SMNVEV (reference sequence). Authors' processing steps: Filtering differed since immunoSEQ provided only junctions, with no quality scores. The repertoire was sequenced with immunoSEQ multiplex PCR; TCRdb's copy has only in-frame clones and lacks some. V, J and clone size were drawn from that table, and D and trimming were deduced from the DNA. The data show around 1.9 million clones, about 92% seen once.

This chain links TRBV27 with TRBJ2-3; 8 bases align to TRBD1. The source is a man between 18 and 35 years old in good health. Some clones in this sample may be carry-over from other donors' samples. The specimen was naive CD8+ T cells from PBMCs. CDR3 loop: CASSLGTGPLDTQYF. CDR3 DNA: TGTGCCAGCAGTTTAGGGACAGGCCCCTTAGATACGCAGTATTTT.